What follows are 25 T cell receptor beta chains derived from one specimen sequenced in a study of OX40 agonist ivuxolimab in advanced cancers. Assay: immunoSEQ multiplex PCR; the TCRdb copy retains only in-frame clones and omits some. The sample holds about 70,000 clones, roughly 90% seen once. The sequencing here drew on CD4+ or CD8+ T cells sorted from blood, taken in a trial of the OX40 agonist ivuxolimab. These receptors were taken from an adult with an advanced solid tumor such as melanoma, head and neck, liver or kidney cancer.

The CDR3 DNA is TGTGCCAGCAGTTTCAACGTCCGCAGCCCGGGGTCTGGAAACACCATATATTTT. This gives the protein CASSFNVRSPGSGNTIYF. The genes are TRBV28 and TRBJ1-3; no clear D gene. CDR1 and CDR2 (germline): MDHEN, SYDVKM. V was trimmed by 3 bases and J by 1 base, leaving 19 bases between them. This CDR3 region has 18 residues.

The V call is TRBV27, the J call TRBJ2-1; D unresolved. Germline V gene lookup returns CDR1 MNHEY and CDR2 SMNVEV (reference sequence). Trimming cost V 1 base and J 2 bases, with 9 bases left between them. The CDR3 consists of 15 residues. The CDR3 sequence: CASSLWIGTYNEQFF. CDR3 DNA: TGTGCCAGCAGTTTATGGATAGGAACCTACAATGAGCAGTTCTTC.

This chain connects TRBV30 to TRBJ1-1; D is ambiguous. CDR1 GTSNPN and CDR2 SVGIG come from the germline V gene (reference sequence). V was clipped by 1 base and J by 2 bases, with 5 bases between them. This CDR3 has 12 residues. The CDR3 spells CAWSEPNTEAFF. The CDR3 DNA follows: TGTGCCTGGAGTGAGCCAAACACTGAAGCTTTCTTT.

V and J are TRBV18 and TRBJ1-5; D remains unclear. V was cut by 2 bases and J by 5 bases, with 10 bases left in between. The CDR3 extends over 14 amino acids. In germline, CDR1 is KGHSH, CDR2 LQKENI. The chain's CDR3 is CASSPRRVDQPQHF. DNA of the CDR3: TGTGCCAGCTCACCAAGGAGGGTGGATCAGCCCCAGCATTTT.

The rearrangement links TRBV14 to TRBJ1-3, with D perhaps matching TRBD1 (6 bases). Germline V lookup: CDR1 SGHDN, CDR2 FVKESK. With 3 bases removed from V and 4 bases from J, the gap between germline ends came to 10 bases. This CDR3 has 14 residues. The chain's CDR3 is CASSHLTGGNTIYF. CDR3 bases: TGTGCCAGCAGCCATTTGACAGGAGGAAACACCATATATTTT.

This chain uses TRBV23-1 with TRBJ2-7; D not resolved. TRBV23-1 is placed among ORFs of uncertain function. The V end was cut by 7 bases, the J end by 1 base, with 17 bases between. The CDR3 extends over 15 amino acids. CDR3 nucleotide sequence: TGCGCCAGCACCCAGGACCCGGCTCTGTCCTACGAGCAGTACTTC. Its protein is CASTQDPALSYEQYF.

The CDR3 sequence is CASSFEGANTEAFF. In DNA form, the CDR3 reads TGTGCCAGCAGTTTTGAGGGAGCAAACACTGAAGCTTTCTTT. The chain is built from TRBV28 and TRBJ1-1; D remains ambiguous. Germline CDR1 is MDHEN and CDR2 is SYDVKM. This CDR3 region has 14 residues. V was trimmed by 3 bases and J by 2 bases, leaving 10 bases between them.

This clone was observed a few times. The chain joins TRBV2 to TRBJ2-7; D is perhaps TRBD1 (6 bases). This CDR3 has 16 residues. The germline V and J ends were trimmed by 6 bases and 7 bases, with 25 bases remaining between them. Germline CDR1 is SNHLY and CDR2 is FYNNEI. In nucleotides, the CDR3 is TGTGCCAGCAGCTCAATGGACAGTTTCAAAGGAGAAGAGCAGTACTTC. This encodes CASSSMDSFKGEEQYF.

Concerning this clone itself: Since a much larger clone is just one base distant, this may be a read error. Other DNA sequences within the sample encode an identical CDR3. J is TRBJ1-4 and V is TRBV18; 10 bases map to TRBD1. This CDR3 is built from 14 residues. Trimming at V came to 6 bases and at J to 5 bases, leaving 3 bases not matched to a gene. Germline values: CDR1 KGHSH, CDR2 LQKENI. The CDR3 region has the DNA TGTGCCAGCTCGCCGGGACAGGGGAATGAAAAACTGTTTTTT. Translation: CASSPGQGNEKLFF.

V and J are TRBV5-6 and TRBJ2-5; the D gene is possibly TRBD1 (6 bases). The CDR3 length is 13 residues. The V end was cut by 4 bases, the J end by 2 bases, with 9 bases between. CDR1 and CDR2 from the germline V gene are SGHDT and YYEEEE. The CDR3 region is CASSARGQETQYF. As DNA, the CDR3 is TGTGCCAGCAGCGCCAGGGGACAAGAGACCCAGTACTTC.

The chain has TRBV10-3 and TRBJ2-7; D gene ambiguous. The CDR3 is 17 amino acids. Germline-derived CDR1 and CDR2 are ENHRY and SYGVKD. Trimming took 4 bases from V and 6 from J, leaving 25 bases between them. The CDR3 is CAISAPPGREALGEQYF. CDR3 sequence (DNA): TGTGCCATCAGTGCCCCACCAGGTCGTGAGGCCCTGGGCGAGCAGTACTTC.

This clone was observed once. The rearrangement joins TRBV7-2 to TRBJ1-3; perhaps TRBD1 as D (5 bases). The CDR3 loop spans 14 amino acids. Germline values: CDR1 SGHTA, CDR2 FQGNSA. The V gene lost 4 bases and the J gene lost 1 base, with 8 bases spanning the gap. CDR3 sequence (DNA): TGTGCCAGCAGCTACGACAGTTCTGGAAACACCATATATTTT. Protein: CASSYDSSGNTIYF.

The chain has TRBV27 and TRBJ1-2; perhaps TRBD1 as D (6 bases). The CDR3 spans 15 residues. Germline V gene data show CDR1 as MNHEY and CDR2 as SMNVEV (reference sequence). Trimming pared 6 bases from V and 5 bases from J, leaving 19 bases between. The DNA of the CDR3 is TGTGCCAGCAGCTGGGGGGCAGGACAAATATATGGCTACACCTTC. Translating it yields CASSWGAGQIYGYTF.

The chain is built from TRBV7-2 and TRBJ2-5; TRBD1 agrees at 7 bases. The germline V gene has CDR1 SGHTA and CDR2 FQGNSA. V was pared by 5 bases and J by 2 bases, with 8 bases of the junction left unmatched. The length of the CDR3 is 15 residues. The CDR3 nucleotides are TGTGCCAGCAGCCTGGGCGACAGGGATCAAGAGACCCAGTACTTC. This sequence encodes CASSLGDRDQETQYF.

The chain is built from TRBV29-1 and TRBJ2-1, with a possible D match to TRBD2 (6 bases). V lost 6 bases, J lost 3 bases, and 12 bases lay in between. Germline V gene data show CDR1 as SQVTM and CDR2 as ANQGSEA. The CDR3 totals 13 residues. The CDR3 here is CSVGDFYYNEQFF. CDR3 in DNA: TGCAGCGTGGGGGACTTTTACTACAATGAGCAGTTCTTC.

This chain uses TRBV4-3 with TRBJ1-1, with a tentative D call TRBD1 (5 bases). Germline lookup yields CDR1 LGHNA and CDR2 YSLEER. There are 14 residues in the CDR3. The V and J ends lost 5 bases and 1 base respectively, with 11 bases between them. DNA for the CDR3: TGCGCCAGCAGCTTCCCGACAGAGAACACTGAAGCTTTCTTT. It encodes CASSFPTENTEAFF.

J is TRBJ1-1 and V is TRBV7-2; 8 nucleotides match TRBD1. The germline V gene encodes CDR1 SGHTA and CDR2 FQGNSA. J gave up 5 bases and V 5 bases, and 4 bases lay outside the gene matches. The CDR3 is 13 amino acids. CDR3 DNA sequence: TGTGCCAGCAGCGGACAGGGCCGTACTGAAGCTTTCTTT. The encoded protein is CASSGQGRTEAFF.

V gene TRBV7-9 combines with J gene TRBJ2-7, with 8 bases matching TRBD1. CDR3 length: 14 amino acids. V was pared by 5 bases and J by 2 bases, with 5 bases of the junction left unmatched. Germline lookup yields CDR1 SEHNR and CDR2 FQNEAQ (reference sequence). CDR3 protein: CASSPGQGTYEQYF. In nucleotides, the CDR3 is TGTGCCAGCAGCCCCGGACAGGGCACCTACGAGCAGTACTTC.

This clone has just one count. V and J are TRBV6-5 and TRBJ2-1; perhaps TRBD1 as D (5 bases). CDR3 length equals 13 residues. V shed 2 bases and J shed 7 bases, with 9 bases lying between them. Germline lookup yields CDR1 MNHEY and CDR2 SVGAGI. In DNA form, the CDR3 reads TGTGCCAGCAGTTACAGCAGGGATAATGAGCAGTTCTTC. Protein product: CASSYSRDNEQFF.

This chain connects TRBV11-3 to TRBJ2-5; D is uncertain. The V gene lost 4 bases and the J gene lost 4 bases, with 4 bases spanning the gap. Looked up from germline, CDR1 is SGHNT and CDR2 is YENEEA. The CDR3 runs to 11 residues. The CDR3 protein is CASSSSETQYF. CDR3 DNA sequence: TGTGCCAGCAGCTCGTCAGAGACCCAGTACTTC.

This clone was observed a handful of times. The chain employs TRBV10-3 and TRBJ2-5, with 8 bases identical to TRBD1. The germline V gene has CDR1 ENHRY and CDR2 SYGVKD. The CDR3 length is 12 residues. Germline trimming cut 11 bases from V and 3 bases from J; bases unmatched to any gene: 5. Written as DNA, the CDR3 is TGTGCCGCAAAGGACAGGGAAGAGACCCAGTACTTC. Protein sequence: CAAKDREETQYF.

The chain has TRBV21-1 and TRBJ2-5; the table's D call of TRBD2 was not tested on the DNA. TRBV21-1 is deemed a pseudogene. The length of the CDR3 is 18 residues. This CDR3 is CASTAGGPSNEYQETQYF. DNA for the CDR3: TGTGCCAGCACCGCCGGCGGGCCATCCAACGAGTACCAAGAGACCCAGTACTTC.

This clone was counted once. The gene calls are TRBV6-1 and TRBJ2-3; 8 bases align to TRBD2. This CDR3 region has 15 residues. V dropped 4 bases and J dropped 7; count of bases not matched to a gene: 10. Germline V gene lookup returns CDR1 MNHNS and CDR2 SASEGT. This chain's CDR3 is CASSAGRGAGNTQYF. The CDR3 nucleotides read TGTGCCAGCAGTGCTGGGCGGGGGGCAGGAAATACGCAGTATTTT.

The chain joins TRBV6-1 to TRBJ1-1; 7 bases line up with TRBD1. This CDR3 comprises 15 residues. The V gene end was trimmed by 5 bases and the J gene end by 1 base; junction bases not matched to a gene: 7. The germline V gene encodes CDR1 MNHNS and CDR2 SASEGT. The DNA for the CDR3 is TGTGCCAGCAGTATTGGGGACAGACCGAACACTGAAGCTTTCTTT. Its translation: CASSIGDRPNTEAFF.

This chain joins TRBV19 and TRBJ2-2, with 12 bases lining up with TRBD2. Germline lookup yields CDR1 LNHDA and CDR2 SQIVND (reference sequence). The CDR3 covers 18 residues. V trimming: 5 bases; J trimming: 5 bases; junction bases outside the gene matches: 12. The DNA of the CDR3 is TGTGCCAGTAGTCTCTTAGGACTAGCGGGACCGGGAACCGGGGAGCTGTTTTTT. Encoded protein: CASSLLGLAGPGTGELFF. Full variable domain (outside the CDR3, taken from reference TRBV19 and TRBJ2-2): DGGITQSPKYLFRKEGQNVTLSCEQNLNHDAMYWYRQDPGQGLRLIYYSQIVNDFQKGDIAEGYSVSREKKESFPLTVTSAQKNPTAFYLCASSLLGLAGPGTGELFFGEGSRLTVL.